Described below is a single TCR beta chain sequence and its context. This table comes from immunoSEQ multiplex PCR, and its TCRdb copy is limited to in-frame clones, with some not included. Among 450,000 to 650,000 clones, around 78% were seen once, and the ten largest hold roughly 0.013%. This entry comes from a study of shared T cell receptors in the human thymus. The CDR3 covers 16 residues. V lost 6 bases and J 2 bases, leaving 19 bases between the germline ends. Germline V gene sequence: CDR1 MNHEY, CDR2 SMNVEV (reference sequence). The same sample was also studied in work on human thymus T cells.

J is TRBJ1-2 and V is TRBV27; D remains unclear. Sequences were obtained from thymocytes. The TCR sequence derives from a boy under two years old with a congenital heart defect. The CDR3 DNA follows: TGTGCCAGCAGCCGATCCCGACTGTCGTCCAACTATGGCTACACCTTC. This encodes CASSRSRLSSNYGYTF.